The 15 T cell receptor beta chains listed next were all sequenced from one sample in a study of blood T cell repertoires in COVID-19. This table comes from immunoSEQ multiplex PCR, and its TCRdb copy is limited to in-frame clones, with some not included. The table shows under 250,000 clones, with 75% to 90% occurring only once. Sequenced sample: peripheral blood. These TCRs come from a man aged 35 to 55 with acute or convalescent COVID-19.

The J gene is TRBJ2-1, the V gene TRBV7-3; perhaps TRBD2 as D (6 bases). Trimming took off 5 bases at V and 5 bases at J, with 19 bases between the two ends. Germline V lookup: CDR1 SGHTA, CDR2 FQGTGA. CDR3 length: 16 amino acids. The CDR3 is CASSPTWGTGDNEQFF. Here the CDR3 DNA reads TGTGCCAGCAGCCCAACGTGGGGCACGGGGGACAATGAGCAGTTCTTC.

This chain joins TRBV7-2 and TRBJ1-1, with D unclear. Germline V gives CDR1 SGHTA, CDR2 FQGNSA. Trimming took off 4 bases at V and 6 bases at J, with 12 bases between the two ends. The CDR3 spans 13 residues. CDR3 residues: CASSSSFSAEAFF. The DNA of the CDR3 is TGTGCCAGCAGCTCGTCCTTCAGTGCTGAAGCTTTCTTT.

The rearrangement links TRBV19 to TRBJ2-7, with TRBD1 as a possible D gene (6 bases). The germline V and J ends were trimmed by 6 bases and 6 bases, with 18 bases remaining between them. Germline CDR1 LNHDA, CDR2 SQIVND (reference sequence). CDR3 length: 14 residues. DNA for the CDR3: TGTGCCAGTAGCCCAAGGCAGGGGACGGGCGAGCAGTACTTC. Protein product: CASSPRQGTGEQYF.

This rearrangement joins TRBV19 to TRBJ1-1; D not resolved. CDR3 size: 13 residues. Germline assignment: CDR1 LNHDA and CDR2 SQIVND (reference sequence). Trimming cost V 2 bases and J 0 bases, with 4 bases left between them. For the CDR3, the DNA is TGTGCCAGTAGTATACTTTTGAACACTGAAGCTTTCTTT. Residues: CASSILLNTEAFF.

The rearrangement joins TRBV5-8 to TRBJ2-3; tentative D call: TRBD1 (5 bases). Trimming removed 4 bases at V and 4 bases at J, with 13 bases between. CDR1 SGHTS and CDR2 YDEGEE come from the germline V gene. The CDR3 sequence is 14 residues long. For the CDR3, the DNA is TGTGCCAGCAGCACGAGACAGCTGCCAGATACGCAGTATTTT. This gives the protein CASSTRQLPDTQYF.

This chain uses TRBV5-1 with TRBJ2-7; 7 nucleotides align to TRBD2. The CDR3 has 15 residues. J lost 0 bases, V lost 2 bases, and 5 bases had no gene match. Germline V CDR1 and CDR2: SGHRS, YFSETQ. CDR3 in amino acids: CASSLTTSVSYEQYF. In nucleotides, the CDR3 is TGCGCCAGCAGCTTAACCACTAGCGTCTCCTACGAGCAGTACTTC.

This chain uses TRBV4-1 with TRBJ1-5, with D unclear. Trimming left V 0 bases short and J 4 bases short, with 10 bases between. Germline assignment: CDR1 MGHRA and CDR2 YSYEKL. This CDR3 comprises 15 residues. The chain's CDR3 is CASSQDKAGNQPQHF. DNA of the CDR3: TGCGCCAGCAGCCAAGATAAGGCGGGGAATCAGCCCCAGCATTTT.

V gene TRBV29-1 combines with J gene TRBJ1-4; 9 bases map to TRBD1. Germline CDR1 reads SQVTM; CDR2 reads ANQGSEA. Trimming removed 4 bases from V and 8 bases from J; junction bases left unmatched: 5. The CDR3 has 13 amino acids. DNA of the CDR3: TGCAGCGTTGGCGGGACAGGGTCAGAAAAACTGTTTTTT. Translated: CSVGGTGSEKLFF.

The rearrangement joins TRBV10-3 to TRBJ2-2, with 10 positions matching TRBD1. J lost 1 base, V lost 5 bases, and 7 bases had no gene match. Germline V gene lookup returns CDR1 ENHRY and CDR2 SYGVKD. The CDR3 extends over 17 amino acids. The CDR3 reads CAISRPRTGGNTGELFF. The CDR3 coding sequence is TGTGCCATCAGTCGACCACGGACAGGGGGGAACACCGGGGAGCTGTTTTTT.

The J gene is TRBJ1-1, the V gene TRBV2; tentatively, D is TRBD1 (5 bases). CDR1 and CDR2 from the germline V gene are SNHLY and FYNNEI. V shed 6 bases and J shed 4 bases, with 12 bases lying between them. This CDR3 is built from 13 residues. The CDR3: CASSPQALTEAFF. Here the CDR3 DNA reads TGTGCCAGCAGCCCACAGGCCCTCACTGAAGCTTTCTTT. Together with reference TRBV2 and TRBJ1-1, the CDR3 gives the full variable domain: EPEVTQTPSHQVTQMGQEVILRCVPISNHLYFYWYRQILGQKVEFLVSFYNNEISEKSEIFDDQFSVERPDGSNFTLKIRSTKLEDSAMYFCASSPQALTEAFFGQGTRLTVV.

Points on this clone: Other DNA sequences in this sample translate to the same CDR3. The gene calls are TRBV4-3 and TRBJ2-1; 13 bases match TRBD2. Trimming removed 4 bases from V and 6 bases from J; junction bases left unmatched: 6. CDR1 LGHNA and CDR2 YSLEER come from the germline V gene. The CDR3 is made up of 16 amino acids. In nucleotides, the CDR3 is TGCGCCAGCAGCCTCCGACTAGCGGGAGGAGTCAATGAGCAGTTCTTC. It specifies CASSLRLAGGVNEQFF.

The chain recombines TRBV11-2 with TRBJ1-1, with TRBD1 matching over 7 bases. J lost 5 bases, V lost 2 bases, and 14 bases had no gene match. CDR3 length equals 17 residues. Per the germline V gene, CDR1 is SGHAT and CDR2 is FQNNGV. The CDR3 loop reads CASSLLWQGGRGTEAFF. CDR3 nucleotide sequence: TGTGCCAGCAGCTTACTTTGGCAGGGGGGCAGAGGGACTGAAGCTTTCTTT.

This chain joins TRBV11-2 and TRBJ2-7; D gene uncertain. Trimming took 0 bases from V and 9 from J, leaving 18 bases between them. The CDR3 spans 15 residues. From germline, CDR1 is SGHAT and CDR2 FQNNGV. CDR3 sequence: CASSLDRSPFAGQYF. CDR3 bases: TGTGCCAGCAGCTTAGACAGGTCTCCCTTTGCAGGGCAGTACTTC.

V and J are TRBV6-5 and TRBJ1-2; weak D call: TRBD1 (5 bases). V dropped 6 bases and J dropped 4 bases, with 18 bases sitting between them. The CDR3 consists of 15 residues. CDR1 is MNHEY and CDR2 is SVGAGI in the germline V gene. CDR3 region: CASSPGGQGLYGYTF. CDR3 coding DNA: TGTGCCAGCAGCCCGGGCGGGCAGGGACTCTATGGCTACACCTTC.

The V call is TRBV6-5, the J call TRBJ1-1; TRBD1 matches 10 bases. Germline CDR1 and CDR2: MNHEY and SVGAGI. After removal of 4 bases from V and 11 bases from J, the junction contained 7 bases not matched to a gene. This CDR3 contains 13 residues. CDR3 DNA: TGTGCCAGCAGTTCCCTCGGGACAGGGGATGCTTTCTTT. Translated, it gives CASSSLGTGDAFF.